This T cell receptor beta chain came from a study of cytomegalovirus exposure and HLA in healthy donors. In the PCR, 60 Vbeta and 13 Jbeta primers were used. Only in-frame clones appear in the TCRdb table, and some are missing; sequencing was by immunoSEQ multiplex PCR. Among tens of thousands of clones listed, roughly two thirds were seen once. Germline V gene data show CDR1 as MDHEN and CDR2 as SYDVKM. The CDR3 loop spans 19 amino acids. Unmatched junction bases numbered 11, after V lost 4 bases and J lost 1 base. The J gene is TRBJ2-3, the V gene TRBV28; 13 bases map to TRBD2. Source material: PBMCs. The clonotype comes from a woman aged 25-40 years in good health and CMV-seronegative. The CDR3 loop is CASSYRPGTSGIGTDTQYF. The DNA of the CDR3 is TGTGCCAGCAGTTACCGCCCAGGGACTAGCGGGATAGGCACAGATACGCAGTATTTT.